These T cell receptor beta chains were read from a single sample in a study of PD-L1 blockade in urothelial cancer. The table came from immunoSEQ multiplex PCR; TCRdb's copy has only in-frame clones and leaves some out. The repertoire includes more than 35,000 clones, about four fifths of them detected once, and 3% to 3.5% sits in the top ten. The starting material was PBMCs, obtained around atezolizumab (anti-PD-L1) treatment. The receptors derive from a man between 65 and 85 years old with urothelial cancer. Both conserved end residues are part of each CDR3. Each record gives: CDR3 DNA, CDR3 protein, D gene, clone size, J gene, V gene. D genes are given only for firm matches. Expanded clones get a size class; other rows say once, few or many, or leave the size out.

TGCACCAGCAGCCCCGGAGGCAGGGGGAATGGTGAAGCTTTCTTT	CTSSPGGRGNGEAFF	TRBD1	NA	TRBJ1-1	TRBV5-1
TGTGCCAGCGGGCCGGGGAGAGGTCCCTACAATGAGCAGTTCTTC	CASGPGRGPYNEQFF	NA	NA	TRBJ2-1	TRBV9
TGTGCCAGCAGTTACTCGACGGGGGAGAGCGACGAAGCTTTCTTT	CASSYSTGESDEAFF	NA	NA	TRBJ1-1	TRBV6-5
TGTGCCAGCAGTTACTCAGGGCGGGGGGCTCACAATGAGCAGTTCTTC	CASSYSGRGAHNEQFF	TRBD2	NA	TRBJ2-1	TRBV6-5
TGTGCCACCAGCAGTCAGGGCAACACCGGGGAGCTGTTTTTT	CATSSQGNTGELFF	NA	NA	TRBJ2-2	TRBV15
TGTGCCAGCAGCGTCACGGGGTACGAGCAGTACTTC	CASSVTGYEQYF	NA	NA	TRBJ2-7	TRBV12-1
TGTGCCAGCAGTGAACGGACGTGGGGGCTAGATCAGCCCCAGCATTTT	CASSERTWGLDQPQHF	NA	NA	TRBJ1-5	TRBV6-1
TGTGCCACCACTAGTGGGCAGTCGAACTACGAGCAGTACTTC	CATTSGQSNYEQYF	NA	NA	TRBJ2-7	TRBV7-8
TGCGCCAGCAGTCTTTTCTCCCCAGGGTACAATGAGCAGTTCTTC	CASSLFSPGYNEQFF	NA	NA	TRBJ2-1	TRBV4-1
TGTGCCAGCAGCGTAGACCCCGGGGGTAACTATGGCTACACCTTC	CASSVDPGGNYGYTF	NA	NA	TRBJ1-2	TRBV9
TGTGCCAGCAGCACTGGTATTCAGTACTTC	CASSTGIQYF	NA	NA	TRBJ2-4	TRBV6-1
TGTGCCAGCAGCGGGTTCGAGGGACTCAGCTCCTACGAGCAGTACTTC	CASSGFEGLSSYEQYF	NA	NA	TRBJ2-7	TRBV11-2
TGTGCCAGCAGTCCTACAGGGGGCGCAGGGAACATTCAGTACTTC	CASSPTGGAGNIQYF	TRBD1	NA	TRBJ2-4	TRBV25-1
TGTGCCAGCAGTTTTGGGACTTCCTCGGGCGAGCAGTACTTC	CASSFGTSSGEQYF	NA	NA	TRBJ2-7	TRBV7-6
TGTGCCAGCTCACTGGCGATCTTGGAGGGGGCCTCTGGAAACACCATATATTTT	CASSLAILEGASGNTIYF	TRBD1	few	TRBJ1-3	TRBV18
TGTGCCAGCAGCTTAGCGGAGGGGCCTATCTACGAGCAGTACTTC	CASSLAEGPIYEQYF	NA	NA	TRBJ2-7	TRBV11-2
TGTGCCAGCAGCGTGGAACTAGCGGGATACACAGATACGCAGTATTTT	CASSVELAGYTDTQYF	TRBD2	NA	TRBJ2-3	TRBV9
TGTGCCAGCAGTGAAGACGGACTAGCGGCCTACGAGCAGTACTTC	CASSEDGLAAYEQYF	TRBD2	NA	TRBJ2-7	TRBV2
TGTGCCAGCTCACTAGACCCGGCGGGGAGGGAGACCCAGTACTTC	CASSLDPAGRETQYF	NA	NA	TRBJ2-5	TRBV18
TGCGCCAGCACCCTTACCCAAGGGGCCACTGAAGCTTTCTTT	CASTLTQGATEAFF	NA	NA	TRBJ1-1	TRBV5-1
TGTGCCTGGAGGGGCGGGGGGTTTATAAGCACAGATACGCAGTATTTT	CAWRGGGFISTDTQYF	TRBD2	NA	TRBJ2-3	TRBV30
TGTGCCAGCAGCTTAGGGACAGTAACCCCCTACGAGCAGTACTTC	CASSLGTVTPYEQYF	TRBD1	NA	TRBJ2-7	TRBV7-3
TGTGCCAGCAGTTTGGCAGGGGCCGGGGAGCTGTTTTTT	CASSLAGAGELFF	NA	few	TRBJ2-2	TRBV28
TGCGCCAGCAGCTTGGGTCCGTCTACTAATGAAAAACTGTTTTTT	CASSLGPSTNEKLFF	NA	NA	TRBJ1-4	TRBV5-1
TGTGCCAGCACCCTGGGACAGGGATTCTATGGCTACACCTTC	CASTLGQGFYGYTF	TRBD1	NA	TRBJ1-2	TRBV6-1
TGTGCCAGCAGCGGGGACAGCTTCAATGAGCAGTTCTTC	CASSGDSFNEQFF	TRBD1	NA	TRBJ2-1	TRBV7-9
TGTGCCAGCAGCATTATGGGGCGGCACTATAATTCACCCCTCCACTTT	CASSIMGRHYNSPLHF	NA	NA	TRBJ1-6	TRBV21-1
TGTGCCAGCAGTCGCCCCGGGGAGTGGGATGAGCAGTTCTTC	CASSRPGEWDEQFF	NA	NA	TRBJ2-1	TRBV28
TGTGCCAGCAGTACGGACAGGGTCGGGTATGGAGGCTACACCTTC	CASSTDRVGYGGYTF	TRBD1	NA	TRBJ1-2	TRBV28
TGTGCCAGCAGTTTTTCGGAAGCTTTCTTT	CASSFSEAFF	NA	NA	TRBJ1-1	TRBV28
TGCGCCAGCAGCTTGGTAGGTGGGGGGGCCAAAAACATTCAGTACTTC	CASSLVGGGAKNIQYF	NA	NA	TRBJ2-4	TRBV5-1
TGTGCCATCAGAGGGGATGGCAATCAGCCCCAGCATTTT	CAIRGDGNQPQHF	NA	NA	TRBJ1-5	TRBV10-3
TGTGCCAGCAGTCGGACAGGGGTCTATGGCTACACCTTC	CASSRTGVYGYTF	TRBD1	NA	TRBJ1-2	TRBV6-5
TGTGCCACCAGCAGAGGCGGGATCGGGATTCGGCCCCAGCATTTT	CATSRGGIGIRPQHF	NA	NA	TRBJ1-5	TRBV15
TGTGCCAGCAGACGGGACATTAATAGCAATCAGCCCCAGCATTTT	CASRRDINSNQPQHF	NA	NA	TRBJ1-5	TRBV2
TGTGCCAGCAGCTTCGGAGGAGATACTGAAGCTTTCTTT	CASSFGGDTEAFF	NA	NA	TRBJ1-1	TRBV5-5
TGTGCCAGCAGTTTATCACTAGCGGGGACCTACGAGCAGTACTTC	CASSLSLAGTYEQYF	TRBD2	NA	TRBJ2-7	TRBV27
TGTGCCAGCAGAAAGGGGAACTATGGCTACACCTTC	CASRKGNYGYTF	NA	NA	TRBJ1-2	TRBV21-1
TGTGCCAGCTCTCTAGATAGCGGGGGCACAGATACGCAGTATTTT	CASSLDSGGTDTQYF	TRBD2	NA	TRBJ2-3	TRBV6-1
TGCGCCAGCAGCCAAGATCGAGGCGGGAGGTCAGATACGCAGTATTTT	CASSQDRGGRSDTQYF	TRBD2	once	TRBJ2-3	TRBV4-3
TGTGCCAGTATGGTGCAGGGGGCTGCAGATACGCAGTATTTT	CASMVQGAADTQYF	TRBD1	NA	TRBJ2-3	TRBV19
TGCGCCAGCAGCTTGGGGGCAAGCGGTAGCTCCTACGAGCAGTACTTC	CASSLGASGSSYEQYF	NA	NA	TRBJ2-7	TRBV5-1
TGTGCCAGCACGCGGGAGAGGGAAAACATTCAGTACTTC	CASTRERENIQYF	TRBD2	NA	TRBJ2-4	TRBV28
TGTGCCAGCTCACCAGGACAGGACTTCTACGAGCAGTACTTC	CASSPGQDFYEQYF	TRBD1	NA	TRBJ2-7	TRBV18
TGTGCCAGCAGTTTAGGACAGGGGGGGACCTACGAGCAGTACTTC	CASSLGQGGTYEQYF	TRBD1	NA	TRBJ2-7	TRBV6-5
TGTGCCAGCAGCCCCCGACAGGGCGGACAAGAGACCCAGTACTTC	CASSPRQGGQETQYF	TRBD1	NA	TRBJ2-5	TRBV5-4
TGTGCCAGCAGCAAGACTAGCGGGGGGGCGGGTGAGCAGTTCTTC	CASSKTSGGAGEQFF	TRBD2	NA	TRBJ2-1	TRBV4-2
TGTGCCAGTAGCAGGACAGAACCCTACGAGCAGTACTTC	CASSRTEPYEQYF	NA	NA	TRBJ2-7	TRBV19
TGCAGTGCCCCCTTGTCGGAGACCCAGTACTTC	CSAPLSETQYF	NA	NA	TRBJ2-5	TRBV20-1
TGTGCCAGCTTCTACAGGGGTGACACTGAAGCTTTCTTT	CASFYRGDTEAFF	TRBD1	NA	TRBJ1-1	TRBV2
TGTGCCAGTAGTACCCGGGACAGGGGGCTCTATAATTCACCCCTCCACTTT	CASSTRDRGLYNSPLHF	TRBD1	NA	TRBJ1-6	TRBV19
TGTGCCAGCAGTGAACGGAGACCAGATACGCAGTATTTT	CASSERRPDTQYF	NA	NA	TRBJ2-3	TRBV6-1
TGTGCCAGCAGTTTAACCGGGACAGGGAAAGATACGCAGTATTTT	CASSLTGTGKDTQYF	TRBD1	NA	TRBJ2-3	TRBV28
TGCGCCAGTCCGACGCCGGGTCCCAGTTCCTCGCCCTACGAGCAGTACTTC	CASPTPGPSSSPYEQYF	NA	NA	TRBJ2-7	TRBV23-1
TGCGCCAGCAGCCATACCGGGACTGCCGACAATGAGCAGTTCTTC	CASSHTGTADNEQFF	NA	NA	TRBJ2-1	TRBV4-3
TGTGCCAGCAACCTTGGCGGGAACTCCTACAATGAGCAGTTCTTC	CASNLGGNSYNEQFF	NA	NA	TRBJ2-1	TRBV9